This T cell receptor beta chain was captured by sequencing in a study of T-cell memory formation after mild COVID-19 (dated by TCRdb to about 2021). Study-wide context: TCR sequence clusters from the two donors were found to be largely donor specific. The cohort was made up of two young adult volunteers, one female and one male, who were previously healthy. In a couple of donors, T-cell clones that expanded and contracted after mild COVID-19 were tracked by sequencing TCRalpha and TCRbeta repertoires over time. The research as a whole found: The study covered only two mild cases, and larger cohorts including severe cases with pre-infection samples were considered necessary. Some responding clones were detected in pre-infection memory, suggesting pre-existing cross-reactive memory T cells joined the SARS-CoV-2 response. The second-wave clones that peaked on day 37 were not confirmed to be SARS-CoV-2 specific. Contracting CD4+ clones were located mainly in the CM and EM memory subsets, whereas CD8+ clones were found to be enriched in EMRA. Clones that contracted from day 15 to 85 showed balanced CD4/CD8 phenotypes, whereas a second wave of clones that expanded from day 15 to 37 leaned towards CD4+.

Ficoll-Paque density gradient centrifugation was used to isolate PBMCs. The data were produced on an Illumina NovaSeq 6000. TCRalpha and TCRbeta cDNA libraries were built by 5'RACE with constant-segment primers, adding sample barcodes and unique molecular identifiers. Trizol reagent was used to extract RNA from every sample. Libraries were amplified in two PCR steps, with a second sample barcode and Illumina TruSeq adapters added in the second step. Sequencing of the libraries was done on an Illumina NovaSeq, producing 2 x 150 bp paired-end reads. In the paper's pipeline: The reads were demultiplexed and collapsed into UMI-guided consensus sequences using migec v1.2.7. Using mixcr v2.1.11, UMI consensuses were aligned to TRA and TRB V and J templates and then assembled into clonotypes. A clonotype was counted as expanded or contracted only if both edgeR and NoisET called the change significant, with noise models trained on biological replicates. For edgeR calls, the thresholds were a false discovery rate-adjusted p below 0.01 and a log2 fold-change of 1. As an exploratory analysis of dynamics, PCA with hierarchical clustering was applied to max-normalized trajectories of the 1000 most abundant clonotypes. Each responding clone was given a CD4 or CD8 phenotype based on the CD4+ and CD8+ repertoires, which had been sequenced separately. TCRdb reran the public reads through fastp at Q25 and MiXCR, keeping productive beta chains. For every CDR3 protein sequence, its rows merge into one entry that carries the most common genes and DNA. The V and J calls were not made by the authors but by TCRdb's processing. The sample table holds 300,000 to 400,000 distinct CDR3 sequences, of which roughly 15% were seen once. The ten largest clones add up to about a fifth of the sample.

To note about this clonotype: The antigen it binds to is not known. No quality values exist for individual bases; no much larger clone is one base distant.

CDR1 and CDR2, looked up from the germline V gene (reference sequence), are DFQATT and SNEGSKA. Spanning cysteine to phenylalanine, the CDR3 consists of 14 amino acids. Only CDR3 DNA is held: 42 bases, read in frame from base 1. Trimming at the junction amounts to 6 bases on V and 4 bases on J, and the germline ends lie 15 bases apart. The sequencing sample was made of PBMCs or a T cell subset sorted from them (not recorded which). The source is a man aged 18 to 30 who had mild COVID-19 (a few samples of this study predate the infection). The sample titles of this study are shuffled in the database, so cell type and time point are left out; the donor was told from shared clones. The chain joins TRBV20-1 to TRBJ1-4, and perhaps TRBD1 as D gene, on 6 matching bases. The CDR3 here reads CSAAPRDNNEKLFF. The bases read TGCAGTGCCGCCCCCCGGGACAATAATGAAAAACTGTTTTTT.